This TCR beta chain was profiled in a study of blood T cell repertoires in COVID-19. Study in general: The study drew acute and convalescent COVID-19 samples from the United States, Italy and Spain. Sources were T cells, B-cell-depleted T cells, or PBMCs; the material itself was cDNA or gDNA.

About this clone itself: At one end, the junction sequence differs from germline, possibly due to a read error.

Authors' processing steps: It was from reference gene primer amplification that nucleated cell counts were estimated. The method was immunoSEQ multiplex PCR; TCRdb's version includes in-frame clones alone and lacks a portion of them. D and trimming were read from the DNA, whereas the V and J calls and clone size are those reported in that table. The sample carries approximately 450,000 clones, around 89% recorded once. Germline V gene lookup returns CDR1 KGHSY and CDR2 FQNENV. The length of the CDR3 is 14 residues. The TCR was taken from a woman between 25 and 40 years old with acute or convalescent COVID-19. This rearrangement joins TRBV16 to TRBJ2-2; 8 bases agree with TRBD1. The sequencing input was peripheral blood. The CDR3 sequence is CASCQDRGTGELFF. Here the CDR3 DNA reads TGTGCCAGCTGCCAAGACAGGGGCACCGGGGAGCTGTTTTTT.